This T cell receptor (beta chain) was obtained from a study of beta chain features in type 1 diabetes. The study, taken as a whole, reports: In all four CD4+ subsets, TCRB CDR3 length was significantly, moderately reduced in type 1 diabetes.

A note on this clone: Its antigen is not identified.

Expressed TCRB transcripts were sequenced because the entire RNA isolate underwent reverse transcription. Libraries were prepared by immunoSEQ multiplex PCR; TCRdb keeps only in-frame clonotypes and omits some of them. The table includes 600,000 to 700,000 clones, about an eighth detected once. Germline CDR1 is SGHRS and CDR2 is YFSETQ. V was pared by 4 bases and J by 5 bases, with 15 bases between. The CDR3 spans 14 residues. This clonotype was sampled from a young man with type 1 diabetes. Sequences were obtained from naive CD4+ T cells from blood. The chain is built from TRBV5-1 and TRBJ2-5, with unresolved D. The CDR3 loop is CASSLGPQQETQYF. As DNA, the CDR3 is TGCGCCAGCAGCCTAGGACCCCAGCAGGAGACCCAGTACTTC. The complete variable domain, with remaining parts taken from reference TRBV5-1 and TRBJ2-5, reads KAGVTQTPRYLIKTRGQQVTLSCSPISGHRSVSWYQQTPGQGLQFLFEYFSETQRNKGNFPGRFSGRQFSNSRSEMNVSTLELGDSALYLCASSLGPQQETQYFGPGTRLLVL.